The entry below describes one T cell receptor (beta chain). The antigen remains unidentified. The source of the sample is a study of T cell repertoires in cytomegalovirus infection. Study context: Used in the study were CMV epitopes, some recently identified and HLA-C-restricted, others well-studied and HLA-B-restricted. Indications came from public TCR beta signatures; they pointed to CMV infection and to a matching HLA type.

Trimming removed 4 bases from V and 2 bases from J, with 11 bases in between. This CDR3 contains 15 residues. The germline gives CDR1 MNHNY, CDR2 SVGAGI (reference sequence). TCRdb called the reads again in MiXCR, with one record for every CDR3 protein. The sample shows 450,000 to 550,000 distinct CDR3 sequences, about 44% of them seen only once. Findings and limits, study-wide: Cumulative public TCR beta family frequency identified carriers of CMV plus the relevant HLA. Across the ex vivo response, the dominant clonotypes were HLA-C-restricted CMV-specific TCR beta clonotypes.

This clonotype was obtained from a human donor in good health (CMV status not recorded). Some clones in this sample may be carry-over from other donors' samples. Sequenced material: cultured PBMCs, taken from culture after CMV antigen stimulation. The chain combines TRBV6-6 with TRBJ1-4; D gene unclear. The CDR3 region is CASSWQGLTNEKLFF. The DNA of the CDR3 is TGTGCCAGCAGTTGGCAAGGACTGACTAATGAAAAACTGTTTTTT.